What follows are 4 T cell receptor beta chains derived from one specimen sequenced in a study of cytomegalovirus exposure and HLA in healthy donors. With 60 Vbeta and 13 Jbeta primers, the PCR was carried out. The assay was immunoSEQ multiplex PCR, and TCRdb's table has in-frame clones only and misses some. This table holds about 120,000 clones, 81% found once. Sequencing used PBMCs. The origin of the receptors is a middle-aged woman in good health and CMV-seronegative.

The chain carries TRBV7-8 and TRBJ1-1; 8 nucleotides align to TRBD1. CDR3 length: 13 residues. Germline V gene sequence: CDR1 SGHVS, CDR2 FQNEAQ. V shed 1 base, J shed 7 bases, and the junction held 2 bases outside the gene matches. CDR3 amino acids: CASSLVGTGEAFF. DNA for the CDR3: TGTGCCAGCAGCTTAGTTGGGACAGGTGAAGCTTTCTTT.

This clone was seen a single time. The chain uses TRBV15 and TRBJ1-4; D is possibly TRBD1 (6 bases). The CDR3 sequence is 15 residues long. V lost 6 bases, J lost 5 bases, and 16 bases lay in between. Germline CDR1 is LNHNV and CDR2 is YYDKDF (reference sequence). Written as DNA, the CDR3 is TGTGCCACCAGGGCGGGGGGCTTGCAGAATGAAAAACTGTTTTTT. Translated: CATRAGGLQNEKLFF.

The chain combines TRBV2 with TRBJ2-7, with TRBD1 matching 7 bases. V was clipped by 6 bases and J by 0 bases; unmatched bases: 5. The CDR3 has 14 amino acids. CDR1 is SNHLY and CDR2 is FYNNEI in the germline V gene. The CDR3 is CASSLDRSSYEQYF. DNA for the CDR3: TGTGCCAGCAGCCTGGACAGGAGCTCCTACGAGCAGTACTTC.

The gene calls are TRBV18 and TRBJ2-1; D is ambiguous. The CDR3 runs to 16 residues. Trimming took 0 bases from V and 5 from J, leaving 14 bases between them. The germline gives CDR1 KGHSH, CDR2 LQKENI. CDR3 coding DNA: TGTGCCAGCTCACCACCTAGCCCAGTTCGGAACAATGAGCAGTTCTTC. This sequence encodes CASSPPSPVRNNEQFF.